These 28 T cell receptor beta chains share one sample of origin, sequenced in a study of blood T cell repertoires in COVID-19. Only in-frame clones appear in the TCRdb table, and some are missing; sequencing was by immunoSEQ multiplex PCR. The top ten hold 25% to 30% of the sample, which has about 130,000 clones, about 85% seen once. Input material: peripheral blood. The receptors stem from a woman aged 80 or older with acute or convalescent COVID-19.

This clone was observed a single time. The genes are TRBV18 and TRBJ2-7, with 9 bases matching TRBD1. CDR1 is KGHSH, CDR2 LQKENI, per germline. V shed 3 bases and J 3 bases; nucleotides not matched to a gene: 6. CDR3 length equals 15 residues. For the CDR3, the DNA is TGTGCCAGCTCACCGACAGGGGGTACGGGCTACGAGCAGTACTTC. Translating it yields CASSPTGGTGYEQYF.

A remark on this clone: Compared with germline, one end of the junction differs, possibly owing to a read error. Other DNA sequences in this specimen translate into the identical CDR3. The CDR3 loop reads CASSSAGGNEQFF. The CDR3 region has the DNA TGTGCCAGCAGCTCCGCAGGGGGCAATGAACAGTTCTTC. This chain uses TRBV7-3 with TRBJ2-1; 8 bases align to TRBD1. This CDR3 has 13 amino acids. Germline assignment: CDR1 SGHTA and CDR2 FQGTGA.

This clone was detected only once. The gene calls are TRBV3-1 (or the pseudogene TRBV3-2) and TRBJ2-5; tentatively, D is TRBD1 (5 bases). The CDR3 length is 14 residues. V was clipped by 3 bases and J by 2 bases, with 10 bases between them. Germline CDR1 reads LGHDT; CDR2 reads YNNKEL (reference sequence). The CDR3 here is CASSHYRIQETQYF. CDR3 DNA sequence: TGTGCCAGCAGCCATTACAGGATTCAAGAGACCCAGTACTTC.

The CDR3 bases are TGCGCCAGCAGCCCCGACAGCTTCTATGGCTACACCTTC. Residues: CASSPDSFYGYTF. The V call is TRBV5-1, the J call TRBJ1-2; D might be TRBD1 (5 bases). V lost 4 bases and J 4 bases, leaving 11 bases between the germline ends. The CDR3 sequence is 13 residues long. CDR1 SGHRS and CDR2 YFSETQ come from the germline V gene.

The chain links TRBV5-8 to TRBJ1-1; no reliable D call. The CDR3 runs 14 residues. CDR1 and CDR2 from the germline V gene are SGHTS and YDEGEE. Trimming removed 2 bases from V and 4 bases from J, with 12 bases in between. CDR3 residues: CASSFSLRGTEAFF. Here the CDR3 DNA reads TGTGCCAGCAGCTTTTCCTTGCGCGGCACTGAAGCTTTCTTT.

The V and J genes are TRBV6-5 and TRBJ1-1, with 11 bases aligning to TRBD1. After removal of 2 bases from V and 9 bases from J, the junction contained 8 bases not matched to a gene. CDR3 length: 15 residues. Germline V gives CDR1 MNHEY, CDR2 SVGAGI. CDR3 region: CASSYPTGTGGKAFF. For the CDR3, the DNA is TGTGCCAGCAGTTACCCAACCGGGACAGGGGGAAAAGCTTTCTTT.

The chain links TRBV18 to TRBJ2-2; D gene uncertain. Trimming cost V 3 bases and J 2 bases, with 13 bases left between them. In germline, CDR1 is KGHSH, CDR2 LQKENI. CDR3 length: 16 amino acids. The CDR3 coding sequence is TGTGCCAGCTCACCGGTTGGGCCTACCAACACCGGGGAGCTGTTTTTT. Translation gives CASSPVGPTNTGELFF.

The genes are TRBV27 and TRBJ1-1; no reliable D call. CDR1 is MNHEY, CDR2 SMNVEV, per germline (reference sequence). Trimming stripped 5 bases from V and 4 bases from J, with 14 bases between. CDR3 length: 14 residues. In DNA form, the CDR3 reads TGTGCCAGCAGTCTAAAGAGCCGGGGCACTGAAGCTTTCTTT. It specifies CASSLKSRGTEAFF.

V usage is TRBV2 and J usage is TRBJ2-3, with TRBD2 identical over 12 bases. CDR3 length equals 16 residues. After removal of 5 bases from V and 3 bases from J, the junction contained 6 bases not matched to a gene. Per germline, CDR1 SNHLY and CDR2 FYNNEI. The CDR3 loop is CASSPWTSGTTDTQYF. Written as DNA, the CDR3 is TGTGCCAGCAGTCCCTGGACTAGCGGGACGACAGATACGCAGTATTTT.

The table lists this clone with a count of one. The chain is built from TRBV10-2 and TRBJ2-7; 8 bases are shared with TRBD1. After removal of 8 bases from V and 4 bases from J, the junction contained 7 bases not matched to a gene. The germline gives CDR1 WSHSY, CDR2 SAAADI. This CDR3 spans 13 amino acids. The chain's CDR3 is CASGTGQEYEQYV. CDR3 in DNA: TGCGCCAGCGGGACGGGACAGGAGTACGAGCAGTACGTC.

The gene calls are TRBV28 and TRBJ1-2, with 10 nucleotides matching TRBD1. The trim removed 6 bases at V and 8 bases at J, leaving 3 bases unmatched. Germline V gene lookup returns CDR1 MDHEN and CDR2 SYDVKM. The CDR3 is 12 residues long. The CDR3, as DNA: TGTGCCAGCAGAGGGACAGGGGAAGGCTACACCTTC. It encodes CASRGTGEGYTF.

The rearrangement uses TRBV5-1 and TRBJ1-1, with TRBD1 as a possible D gene (5 bases). The CDR3 sequence is 15 residues long. Trimming removed 2 bases at V and 5 bases at J, with 16 bases between. Per germline, CDR1 SGHRS and CDR2 YFSETQ. The chain's CDR3 is CASSLAGYPRTEAFF. DNA of the CDR3: TGCGCCAGCAGCTTAGCAGGGTACCCCAGGACTGAAGCTTTCTTT.

V and J are TRBV15 and TRBJ1-1; possible D gene TRBD1, 5 bases. This CDR3 spans 12 amino acids. Trimming took off 6 bases at V and 3 bases at J, with 8 bases between the two ends. Germline values: CDR1 LNHNV, CDR2 YYDKDF (reference sequence). For the CDR3, the DNA is TGTGCCACCAGAGGGGTGGACACTGAAGCTTTCTTT. Encoded protein: CATRGVDTEAFF.

The CDR3: CASSPGTGGRNTEAFF. The CDR3 DNA follows: TGTGCCAGCAGCCCCGGGACAGGGGGTCGCAACACTGAAGCTTTCTTT. The V and J genes are TRBV3-1 (or the pseudogene TRBV3-2) and TRBJ1-1; 11 bases align to TRBD1. Germline V gene lookup returns CDR1 LGHDT and CDR2 YNNKEL (reference sequence). The J segment lost 2 bases and the V segment lost 4 bases, leaving 6 bases of the junction unmatched. This CDR3 has 16 amino acids.

This clone turned up a few times. V usage is TRBV27 and J usage is TRBJ2-5, with 7 bases lining up with TRBD2. Losses at the gene ends were 5 bases for V and 6 bases for J; bases not matched to a gene: 9. The germline CDR1 and CDR2 sequences are MNHEY and SMNVEV (reference sequence). The CDR3 length is 14 residues. CDR3 DNA sequence: TGTGCCAGCAGTCCCACCGGGAGCGGGAAGACCCAGTACTTC. Amino acid sequence: CASSPTGSGKTQYF.

A single count supports this clone. This chain joins TRBV5-1 and TRBJ1-6; weak D call: TRBD1 (6 bases). CDR1 SGHRS and CDR2 YFSETQ come from the germline V gene. Trimming removed 2 bases from V and 10 bases from J, with 13 bases in between. This CDR3 is 14 amino acids long. CDR3 DNA sequence: TGCGCCAGCAGCTTATCAGGGGAAGGGTCACCCCTCCACTTT. It encodes CASSLSGEGSPLHF.

V usage is TRBV27 and J usage is TRBJ2-4; TRBD1 might be the D (5 bases). The CDR3 is 16 residues long. Germline CDR1 and CDR2: MNHEY and SMNVEV (reference sequence). Trimming cost V 5 bases and J 3 bases, with 17 bases left between them. Written as DNA, the CDR3 is TGTGCCAGCAGTCTCCGGACACCAGCAGGCAAAAACATTCAGTACTTC. It yields the protein CASSLRTPAGKNIQYF.

This clone was picked up one time. The rearrangement uses TRBV3-1 (or the pseudogene TRBV3-2) and TRBJ1-3, with D tentatively TRBD1 (6 bases). Germline loops: CDR1 LGHDT, CDR2 YNNKEL (reference sequence). V shed 2 bases and J shed 0 bases, with 14 bases lying between them. This CDR3 comprises 17 residues. The CDR3 bases are TGTGCCAGCAGCCAACCGATCGGACAGCACTCTGGAAACACCATATATTTT. Encoded protein: CASSQPIGQHSGNTIYF.

The chain has TRBV27 and TRBJ2-7; 7 positions match TRBD1. Germline V CDR1 and CDR2: MNHEY, SMNVEV (reference sequence). The CDR3 has 15 amino acids. With 2 bases clipped from V and 2 bases from J, the junction kept 6 bases outside the gene matches. The CDR3 sequence is CASSLTRTGAYEQYF. The DNA of the CDR3 is TGTGCCAGCAGTTTAACGAGAACAGGGGCCTACGAGCAGTACTTC.

This chain joins TRBV7-9 and TRBJ1-5; D remains unclear. Looked up from germline, CDR1 is SEHNR and CDR2 is FQNEAQ (reference sequence). Between the trimmed V and J ends, which lost 6 bases and 5 bases, there was a span of 8 bases. The CDR3 runs 12 residues. CDR3 sequence reads: CASSYSYQPQHF. Here the CDR3 DNA reads TGTGCCAGCAGTTACAGTTATCAGCCCCAGCATTTT.

V usage is TRBV14 and J usage is TRBJ1-2; a weak D match, TRBD1 (5 bases). V lost 1 base, J lost 2 bases, and 11 bases lay in between. The germline CDR1 and CDR2 sequences are SGHDN and FVKESK. CDR3 length: 15 amino acids. As DNA, the CDR3 is TGTGCCAGCAGCCAAGCCGGGCAGGGAAACTATGGCTACACCTTC. Translating it yields CASSQAGQGNYGYTF.

The CDR3 here is CATTHGASGADTQYF. The DNA for the CDR3 is TGTGCCACCACCCACGGGGCTAGCGGGGCAGATACGCAGTATTTT. The chain uses TRBV18 and TRBJ2-3; the match to TRBD2 covers 9 bases. The CDR3 length is 15 residues. With V trimmed by 10 bases and J by 4 bases, 12 bases remained unmatched. Germline CDR1 reads KGHSH; CDR2 reads LQKENI.

This clone showed up just once. CDR3 sequence: CASSIWAGRTEAFF. CDR3 DNA: TGTGCCAGTAGTATTTGGGCAGGGAGGACTGAAGCTTTCTTT. The chain uses TRBV19 and TRBJ1-1; D perhaps matches TRBD1 (5 bases). The ends were cut back, 3 bases at V and 5 bases at J, with 13 bases in the middle. This CDR3 is built from 14 residues. Germline values: CDR1 LNHDA, CDR2 SQIVND (reference sequence).

V is TRBV18 and J is TRBJ1-2; the match to TRBD1 covers 7 bases. Trimming at V came to 3 bases and at J to 1 base, leaving 5 bases not matched to a gene. Germline V gene sequence: CDR1 KGHSH, CDR2 LQKENI. This CDR3 has 15 residues. DNA for the CDR3: TGTGCCAGCTCACCTGGGACAGCCGATAACTATGGCTACACCTTC. Its translation: CASSPGTADNYGYTF.

This clone occurred a few times. This sequence joins TRBV14 and TRBJ1-6, with D uncertain. V was shortened by 3 bases and J by 7 bases, with 13 bases between the two germline ends. The CDR3 is 15 amino acids. The germline gives CDR1 SGHDN, CDR2 FVKESK. This CDR3 reads CASSHLGRLNSPLHF. The CDR3 region has the DNA TGTGCCAGCAGCCATTTAGGCAGACTAAATTCACCCCTCCACTTT.

The chain is built from TRBV13 and TRBJ1-2; 9 bases align to TRBD1. The germline CDR1 and CDR2 sequences are PRHDT and FYEKMQ (reference sequence). The CDR3 has 15 residues. The V segment lost 3 bases and the J segment 3 bases; nucleotides outside the gene matches: 5. The CDR3 bases are TGTGCCAGCAGCTTCCGGGACAGGGACGACTATGGCTACACCTTC. It codes for CASSFRDRDDYGYTF.

The chain is built from TRBV4-3 and TRBJ1-4; TRBD1 matches 7 bases. The V segment lost 4 bases and the J segment 7 bases; nucleotides outside the gene matches: 9. Germline V gives CDR1 LGHNA, CDR2 YSLEER. The length of the CDR3 is 15 residues. CDR3 amino acids: CASSPTTGTAEKLFF. In nucleotides, the CDR3 is TGCGCCAGCAGCCCTACTACGGGGACAGCTGAAAAACTGTTTTTT.

The chain links TRBV5-1 to TRBJ2-3; 13 nucleotides line up with TRBD2. The germline V gene encodes CDR1 SGHRS and CDR2 YFSETQ. The junction had 14 bases not matched to a gene; V was cut back by 0 bases and J by 10 bases. This CDR3 has 18 residues. CDR3 coding DNA: TGCGCCAGCAGCTTGGCCGAACTAACTAGCGGGGGGGCCGGCCCGCAGTATTTT. It encodes CASSLAELTSGGAGPQYF. Drawing the rest from reference TRBV5-1 and TRBJ2-3, the complete variable domain is KAGVTQTPRYLIKTRGQQVTLSCSPISGHRSVSWYQQTPGQGLQFLFEYFSETQRNKGNFPGRFSGRQFSNSRSEMNVSTLELGDSALYLCASSLAELTSGGAGPQYFGPGTRLTVL.